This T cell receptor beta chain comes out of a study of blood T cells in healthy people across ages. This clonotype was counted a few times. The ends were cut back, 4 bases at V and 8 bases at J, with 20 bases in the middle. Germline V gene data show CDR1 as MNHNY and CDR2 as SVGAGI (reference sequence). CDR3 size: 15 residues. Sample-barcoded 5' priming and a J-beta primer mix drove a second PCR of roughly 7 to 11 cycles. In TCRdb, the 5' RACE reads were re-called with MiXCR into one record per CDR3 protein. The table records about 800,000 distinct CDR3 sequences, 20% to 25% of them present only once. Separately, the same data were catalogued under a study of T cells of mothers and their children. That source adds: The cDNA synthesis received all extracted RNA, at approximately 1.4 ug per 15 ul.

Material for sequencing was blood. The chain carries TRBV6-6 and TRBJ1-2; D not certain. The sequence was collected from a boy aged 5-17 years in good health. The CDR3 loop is CASSLGRVAFGGYTF. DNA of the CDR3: TGTGCCAGCAGTTTAGGCCGGGTCGCCTTTGGCGGCTACACCTTC.